The 26 T cell receptor beta chains below were found in one sample sequenced in a study of CD8+ T cells in alopecia areata. cDNA reverse transcribed from extracted RNA served as the sequencing template. The protocol was immunoSEQ multiplex PCR, while the TCRdb copy is restricted to in-frame clones and leaves out a portion. The sample shows under 40,000 clones, roughly 53% of them seen only once. Across several patients, CD4+ cells underwent sorting into CD25+CD127- cells. Sequenced material: CD4+ Tregs sorted from blood. Every receptor here comes from a human donor with alopecia areata.

The V call is TRBV5-1, the J call TRBJ2-1; 9 bases are shared with TRBD1. Germline lookup yields CDR1 SGHRS and CDR2 YFSETQ. V lost 4 bases, J lost 2 bases, and 4 bases stayed unmatched. CDR3 size: 15 residues. The DNA of the CDR3 is TGCGCCAGCAGCCGGGGGGACAGGGCCTACAATGAGCAGTTCTTC. Translation: CASSRGDRAYNEQFF. The complete variable domain, with remaining parts taken from reference TRBV5-1 and TRBJ2-1, reads KAGVTQTPRYLIKTRGQQVTLSCSPISGHRSVSWYQQTPGQGLQFLFEYFSETQRNKGNFPGRFSGRQFSNSRSEMNVSTLELGDSALYLCASSRGDRAYNEQFFGPGTRLTVL.

The chain has TRBV5-6 and TRBJ1-2, with 11 bases lining up with TRBD1. Germline CDR1 is SGHDT and CDR2 is YYEEEE. V shed 1 base and J 5 bases; nucleotides not matched to a gene: 4. The CDR3 consists of 15 residues. The CDR3 bases are TGTGCCAGCAGCTTGAAAGGGACAGGGGGATATGGCTACACCTTC. Amino acid sequence: CASSLKGTGGYGYTF.

This chain uses TRBV5-1 with TRBJ2-1, with D uncertain. The CDR3 is 11 residues long. In germline, CDR1 is SGHRS, CDR2 YFSETQ. Trimming took 1 base from V and 10 from J, leaving 6 bases between them. The CDR3 region is CASSLMWEQFF. The CDR3 bases are TGCGCCAGCAGCTTGATGTGGGAGCAGTTCTTC.

The J gene is TRBJ2-7, the V gene TRBV6-1, with D uncertain. The CDR3 is 12 amino acids. Germline CDR1 MNHNS, CDR2 SASEGT. V dropped 6 bases and J dropped 0 bases, with 6 bases sitting between them. The CDR3 DNA follows: TGTGCCAGCAGGGAGAGCTCCTACGAGCAGTACTTC. It codes for CASRESSYEQYF.

This clone came up a few times. The chain employs TRBV29-1 and TRBJ2-1; 8 bases agree with TRBD2. V lost 6 bases to trimming and J lost 0 bases; unmatched junction nucleotides: 10. Germline V gene lookup returns CDR1 SQVTM and CDR2 ANQGSEA. The CDR3 loop spans 16 amino acids. CDR3 sequence (DNA): TGCAGCGTGGCACCCCGGAGCGGGAGCTCCTACAATGAGCAGTTCTTC. This sequence encodes CSVAPRSGSSYNEQFF.

This clone occurred once. J is TRBJ2-3 and V is TRBV4-3; D uncertain. Germline V gene sequence: CDR1 LGHNA, CDR2 YSLEER. The CDR3 is made up of 16 amino acids. The V and J ends lost 3 bases and 0 bases respectively, with 13 bases between them. CDR3 loop: CASSQGPGHSTDTQYF. CDR3 nucleotides: TGCGCCAGCAGCCAGGGTCCGGGCCATAGCACAGATACGCAGTATTTT.

The chain employs TRBV7-2 and TRBJ2-1; D perhaps matches TRBD2 (5 bases). Germline V gene sequence: CDR1 SGHTA, CDR2 FQGNSA. The CDR3 sequence is 13 residues long. Trimming removed 5 bases from V and 6 bases from J, with 11 bases in between. The CDR3 region is CASSLPSLNEQFF. The DNA of the CDR3 is TGTGCCAGCAGCCTCCCTAGCCTCAATGAGCAGTTCTTC.

This clone has only a few counts. The chain recombines TRBV5-1 with TRBJ1-4; D is ambiguous. Trimming cost V 5 bases and J 11 bases, with 13 bases left between them. CDR3 length equals 12 residues. CDR1 and CDR2 from the germline V gene are SGHRS and YFSETQ. CDR3 in DNA: TGCGCCAGCAGATCCCAAGGGCAGAAACTGTTTTTT. Translation gives CASRSQGQKLFF.

The chain has TRBV12-5 and TRBJ1-1; TRBD1 matches 7 bases. There are 15 residues in the CDR3. V shed 1 base and J 5 bases; nucleotides not matched to a gene: 7. Germline V CDR1 and CDR2: LGHNT, FRNRAP. The CDR3 DNA is TGTGCTAGTGGTTTGGCCTCAGGGGGAAGGACTGAAGCTTTCTTT. Encoded protein: CASGLASGGRTEAFF.

This clone was observed a few times. DNA of the CDR3: TGTGCCAGCAGCTACGCCGGGATTCCCTCCTACGAGCAGTACTTC. Translation gives CASSYAGIPSYEQYF. This chain joins TRBV7-2 and TRBJ2-7; perhaps TRBD2 as D (5 bases). V shed 4 bases and J shed 0 bases, with 13 bases lying between them. This CDR3 has 15 residues. The germline V gene encodes CDR1 SGHTA and CDR2 FQGNSA.

The chain has TRBV7-3 and TRBJ2-3; 13 bases are a match to TRBD2. The CDR3 runs to 18 residues. The germline gives CDR1 SGHTA, CDR2 FQGTGA. The ends lost 5 bases at V and 4 bases at J; junction bases unmatched: 12. This chain's CDR3 is CASSQVGTSGTFSDTQYF. For the CDR3, the DNA is TGTGCCAGCAGCCAAGTCGGGACTAGCGGGACCTTCTCAGATACGCAGTATTTT.

This clone was detected only a few times. The genes are TRBV7-2 and TRBJ2-7; possible D gene TRBD2, 5 bases. CDR1 SGHTA and CDR2 FQGNSA come from the germline V gene. The CDR3 spans 15 residues. V was shortened by 5 bases and J by 0 bases, with 14 bases between the two germline ends. CDR3 loop: CASSAPSGNSYEQYF. The CDR3 DNA reads as TGTGCCAGCAGCGCTCCGTCCGGGAACTCCTACGAGCAGTACTTC.

A few counts support this clone. This sequence joins TRBV6-5 and TRBJ1-3, with D unclear. This CDR3 is built from 16 residues. Looked up from germline, CDR1 is MNHEY and CDR2 is SVGAGI. V lost 0 bases and J 0 bases, leaving 9 bases between the germline ends. The CDR3 here is CASSYSGFNSGNTIYF. The CDR3 nucleotides read TGTGCCAGCAGTTACTCAGGGTTTAACTCTGGAAACACCATATATTTT.

This clone appeared a few times. This chain uses TRBV29-1 with TRBJ1-2; D might be TRBD1 (6 bases). From germline, CDR1 is SQVTM and CDR2 ANQGSEA. The CDR3 covers 13 residues. Trimming pared 8 bases from V and 5 bases from J, leaving 18 bases between. The CDR3 DNA sequence: TGCAGCACGTACTTAACAGGGAATTATGGCTACACCTTC. Amino acids: CSTYLTGNYGYTF.

This rearrangement joins TRBV6-6 to TRBJ2-3, with a weak D call TRBD2 (5 bases). The V gene's germline CDR1 is MNHNY and CDR2 SVGAGI (reference sequence). This CDR3 is 13 amino acids long. V lost 2 bases and J 8 bases, leaving 11 bases between the germline ends. CDR3 protein: CASSYPDRGTQYF. Here the CDR3 DNA reads TGTGCCAGCAGTTACCCTGATCGGGGTACGCAGTATTTT.

This chain connects TRBV2 to TRBJ1-1; no firm D call. CDR1 is SNHLY and CDR2 is FYNNEI in the germline V gene. V was shortened by 4 bases and J by 0 bases, with 3 bases between the two germline ends. The CDR3 has 12 residues. DNA of the CDR3: TGTGCCAGCAGTGTAGTGAACACTGAAGCTTTCTTT. Translating gives CASSVVNTEAFF.

The V call is TRBV5-6, the J call TRBJ2-4, with TRBD2 matching 11 bases. CDR3 length equals 16 residues. The J segment lost 3 bases and the V segment lost 4 bases, leaving 6 bases of the junction unmatched. The germline V gene encodes CDR1 SGHDT and CDR2 YYEEEE. CDR3 sequence: CASSPRLAGRKNIQYF. The CDR3 nucleotides read TGTGCCAGCAGCCCGCGACTAGCGGGGCGCAAAAACATTCAGTACTTC.

The rearrangement links TRBV7-9 to TRBJ1-3, with no clear D. V lost 4 bases to trimming and J lost 3 bases, with 19 bases between them. Per the germline V gene, CDR1 is SEHNR and CDR2 is FQNEAQ (reference sequence). The CDR3 consists of 17 residues. In nucleotides, the CDR3 is TGTGCCAGCAGCTCTCAAGCCCGGTTGGGGTTTGGAAACACCATATATTTT. It codes for CASSSQARLGFGNTIYF.

The genes are TRBV6-6 and TRBJ2-6; no firm D call. Trimming took off 2 bases at V and 1 base at J, with 9 bases between the two ends. The germline gives CDR1 MNHNY, CDR2 SVGAGI (reference sequence). The CDR3 is 16 residues long. DNA of the CDR3: TGTGCCAGCAGTTACCTGCTGGGTTCTGGGGCCAACGTCCTGACTTTC. Its translation: CASSYLLGSGANVLTF.

The chain uses TRBV4-3 and TRBJ1-4; no clear D gene. V was pared by 2 bases and J by 8 bases, with 12 bases between. Germline V gene lookup returns CDR1 LGHNA and CDR2 YSLEER. The length of the CDR3 is 14 residues. In DNA, the CDR3 is TGCGCCAGCAGCCAACGTGGTCTGATGGAAAAACTGTTTTTT. It translates to CASSQRGLMEKLFF.

The V gene is TRBV7-9, the J gene TRBJ1-1; a weak D match, TRBD1 (5 bases). The CDR3 loop spans 14 amino acids. V lost 5 bases to trimming and J lost 7 bases, with 17 bases between them. From germline, CDR1 is SEHNR and CDR2 FQNEAQ (reference sequence). CDR3 DNA: TGTGCCAGCAGCCGACTGGAGGGGCGTGGTGAAGCTTTCTTT. Its translation: CASSRLEGRGEAFF.

This chain links TRBV7-2 with TRBJ2-7; no firm D call. V lost 0 bases to trimming and J lost 8 bases, with 11 bases between them. Germline V gene sequence: CDR1 SGHTA, CDR2 FQGNSA. The CDR3 is 13 residues long. In DNA form, the CDR3 reads TGTGCCAGCAGCTTAGCTTTGGCACCCAAGCAGTACTTC. This translates into CASSLALAPKQYF.

The chain employs TRBV28 and TRBJ1-2; no definite D call. In germline, CDR1 is MDHEN, CDR2 SYDVKM. This CDR3 comprises 14 residues. Trimming removed 10 bases at V and 4 bases at J, with 19 bases between. CDR3 DNA: TGTGCCACCGTAACCGTTACAGAGATCTATGGCTACACCTTC. Its translation is CATVTVTEIYGYTF.

This clone was seen only a few times. The rearrangement links TRBV27 to TRBJ1-5; maybe TRBD1 (5 bases). This CDR3 region has 14 residues. Germline V gene sequence: CDR1 MNHEY, CDR2 SMNVEV (reference sequence). The V end lost 10 bases, the J end lost 7 bases, and 20 bases lay between the germline ends. CDR3 loop: CATHSGGVSQPQHF. In DNA form, the CDR3 reads TGTGCCACTCACTCGGGGGGGGTTTCCCAGCCCCAGCATTTT.

This clone was found a few times. This rearrangement joins TRBV19 to TRBJ1-2; unclear D gene. Between the trimmed V and J ends, which lost 5 bases and 4 bases, there was a span of 17 bases. Germline V gene data show CDR1 as LNHDA and CDR2 as SQIVND (reference sequence). This CDR3 is built from 15 residues. The chain's CDR3 is CASSLTLATGYGYTF. The CDR3 DNA sequence: TGTGCCAGTAGTCTGACCCTAGCAACGGGCTATGGCTACACCTTC.

The J gene is TRBJ1-3, the V gene TRBV4-3; D remains unclear. In germline, CDR1 is LGHNA, CDR2 YSLEER. The CDR3 has 17 residues. The V end was cut by 2 bases, the J end by 0 bases, with 14 bases between. CDR3 residues: CASSQNSPSSSGNTIYF. The DNA for the CDR3 is TGCGCCAGCAGCCAAAACTCTCCATCCTCCTCTGGAAACACCATATATTTT.